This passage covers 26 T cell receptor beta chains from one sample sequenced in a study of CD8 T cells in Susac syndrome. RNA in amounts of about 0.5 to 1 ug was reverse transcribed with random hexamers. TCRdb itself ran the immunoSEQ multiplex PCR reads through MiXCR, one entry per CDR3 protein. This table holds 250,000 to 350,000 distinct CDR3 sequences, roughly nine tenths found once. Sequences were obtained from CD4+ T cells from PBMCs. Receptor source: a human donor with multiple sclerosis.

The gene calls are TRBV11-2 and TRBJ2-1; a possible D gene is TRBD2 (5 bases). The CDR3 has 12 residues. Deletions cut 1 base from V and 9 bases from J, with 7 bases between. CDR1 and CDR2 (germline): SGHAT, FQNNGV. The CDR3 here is CASSLGEIEQFF. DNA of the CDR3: TGTGCCAGCAGCTTAGGGGAGATTGAGCAGTTCTTC.

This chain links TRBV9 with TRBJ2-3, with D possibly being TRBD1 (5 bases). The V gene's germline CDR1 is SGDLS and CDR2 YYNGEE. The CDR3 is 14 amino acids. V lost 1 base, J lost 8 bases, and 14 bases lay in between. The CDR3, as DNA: TGTGCCAGCAGCGTAAGTGGGGCCTCCAGTACGCAGTATTTT. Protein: CASSVSGASSTQYF.

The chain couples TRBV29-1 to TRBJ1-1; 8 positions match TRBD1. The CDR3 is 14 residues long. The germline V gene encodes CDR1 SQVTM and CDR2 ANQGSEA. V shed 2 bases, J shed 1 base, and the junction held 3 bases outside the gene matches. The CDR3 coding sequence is TGCAGCGTTGAACAAACAGGGGGGAACACTGAAGCTTTCTTT. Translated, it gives CSVEQTGGNTEAFF.

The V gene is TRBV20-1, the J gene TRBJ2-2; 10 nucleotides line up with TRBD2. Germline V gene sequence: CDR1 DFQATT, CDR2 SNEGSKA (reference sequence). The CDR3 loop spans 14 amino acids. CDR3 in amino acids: CREKREGHAGELFF. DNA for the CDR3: TGCAGAGAAAAGCGGGAGGGCCATGCCGGGGAGCTGTTTTTT.

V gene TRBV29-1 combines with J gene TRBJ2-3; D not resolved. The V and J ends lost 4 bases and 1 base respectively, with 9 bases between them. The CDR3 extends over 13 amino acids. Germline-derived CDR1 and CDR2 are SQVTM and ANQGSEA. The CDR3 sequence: CSVARDRTDTQYF. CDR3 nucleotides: TGCAGCGTTGCCAGAGATCGCACAGATACGCAGTATTTT.

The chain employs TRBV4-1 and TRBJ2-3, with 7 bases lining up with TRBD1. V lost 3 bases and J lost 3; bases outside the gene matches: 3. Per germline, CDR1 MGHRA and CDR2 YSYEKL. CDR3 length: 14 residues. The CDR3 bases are TGCGCCAGCAGCCATAACAGGGGAACAGATACGCAGTATTTT. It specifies CASSHNRGTDTQYF.

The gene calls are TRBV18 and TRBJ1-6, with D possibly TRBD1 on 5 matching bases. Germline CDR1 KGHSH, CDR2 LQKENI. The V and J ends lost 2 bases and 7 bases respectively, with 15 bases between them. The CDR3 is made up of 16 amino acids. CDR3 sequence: CASSPGGTAVNSPLHF. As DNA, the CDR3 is TGTGCCAGCTCACCAGGCGGGACGGCTGTGAATTCACCCCTCCACTTT.

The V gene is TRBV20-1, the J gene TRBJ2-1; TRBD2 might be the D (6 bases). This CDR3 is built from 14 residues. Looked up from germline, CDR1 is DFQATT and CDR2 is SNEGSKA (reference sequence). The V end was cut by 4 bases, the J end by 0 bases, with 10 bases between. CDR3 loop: CSATPGSSYNEQFF. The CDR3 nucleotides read TGCAGTGCTACACCCGGGAGCTCCTACAATGAGCAGTTCTTC.

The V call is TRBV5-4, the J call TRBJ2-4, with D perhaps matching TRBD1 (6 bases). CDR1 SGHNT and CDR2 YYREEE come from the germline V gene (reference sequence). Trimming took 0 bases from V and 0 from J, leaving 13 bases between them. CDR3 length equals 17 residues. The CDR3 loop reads CASSLGTGGLAKNIQYF. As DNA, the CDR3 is TGTGCCAGCAGCTTGGGAACTGGGGGCCTAGCCAAAAACATTCAGTACTTC.

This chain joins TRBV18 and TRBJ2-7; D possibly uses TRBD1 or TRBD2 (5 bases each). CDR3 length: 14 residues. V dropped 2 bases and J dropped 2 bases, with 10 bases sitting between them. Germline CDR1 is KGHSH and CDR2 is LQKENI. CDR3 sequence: CASSPTGPTYEQYF. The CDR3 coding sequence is TGTGCCAGCTCACCAACGGGGCCGACCTACGAGCAGTACTTC.

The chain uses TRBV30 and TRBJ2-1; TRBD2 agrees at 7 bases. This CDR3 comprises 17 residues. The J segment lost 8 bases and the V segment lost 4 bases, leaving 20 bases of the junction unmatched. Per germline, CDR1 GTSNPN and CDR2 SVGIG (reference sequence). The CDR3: CAWTRRWTSFGMDEQFF. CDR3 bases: TGTGCCTGGACCCGAAGGTGGACTAGTTTTGGGATGGATGAGCAGTTCTTC.

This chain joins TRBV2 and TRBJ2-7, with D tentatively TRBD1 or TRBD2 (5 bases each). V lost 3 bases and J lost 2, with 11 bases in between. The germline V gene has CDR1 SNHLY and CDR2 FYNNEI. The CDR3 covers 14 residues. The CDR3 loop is CASSDGTAPYEQYF. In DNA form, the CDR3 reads TGTGCCAGCAGTGACGGGACCGCTCCCTACGAGCAGTACTTC.

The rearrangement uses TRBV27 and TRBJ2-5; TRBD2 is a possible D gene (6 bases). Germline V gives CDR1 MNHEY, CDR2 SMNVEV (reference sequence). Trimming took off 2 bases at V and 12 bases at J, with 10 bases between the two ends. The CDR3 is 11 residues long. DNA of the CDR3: TGTGCCAGCAGTTTAGGAGGGAATAAGTACTTC. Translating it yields CASSLGGNKYF.

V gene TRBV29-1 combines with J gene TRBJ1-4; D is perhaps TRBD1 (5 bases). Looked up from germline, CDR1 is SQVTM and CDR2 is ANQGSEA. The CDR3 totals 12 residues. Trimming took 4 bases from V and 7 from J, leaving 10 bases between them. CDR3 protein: CSVGQGGEKLFF. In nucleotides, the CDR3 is TGCAGCGTTGGGCAGGGTGGTGAAAAACTGTTTTTT.

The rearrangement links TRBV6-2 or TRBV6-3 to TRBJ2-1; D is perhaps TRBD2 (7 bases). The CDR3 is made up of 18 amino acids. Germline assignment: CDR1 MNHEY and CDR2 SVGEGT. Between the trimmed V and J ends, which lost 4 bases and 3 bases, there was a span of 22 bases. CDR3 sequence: CASSLGGASDRFYNEQFF. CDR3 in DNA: TGTGCCAGCAGTTTGGGGGGGGCTAGCGATCGTTTCTACAATGAGCAGTTCTTC.

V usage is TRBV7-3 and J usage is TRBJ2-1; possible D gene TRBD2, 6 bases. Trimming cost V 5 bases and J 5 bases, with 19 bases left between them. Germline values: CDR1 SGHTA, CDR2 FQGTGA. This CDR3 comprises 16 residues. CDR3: CASSPSSGTENNEQFF. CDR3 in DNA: TGTGCCAGCAGCCCTTCCTCCGGGACTGAAAACAATGAGCAGTTCTTC.

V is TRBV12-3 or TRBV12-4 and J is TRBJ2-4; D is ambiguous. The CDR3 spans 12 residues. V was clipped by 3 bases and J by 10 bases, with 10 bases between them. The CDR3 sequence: CASSFQVSIQYF. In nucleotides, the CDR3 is TGTGCCAGCAGTTTCCAGGTTTCTATTCAGTACTTC.

CDR3 in amino acids: CSADRGYTGELFF. DNA of the CDR3: TGCAGCGCCGACAGGGGATACACCGGGGAGCTGTTTTTT. The chain employs TRBV29-1 and TRBJ2-2, with 8 bases that match TRBD1. The V and J ends lost 7 bases and 3 bases, in that order; junction bases with no gene match: 4. The germline V gene has CDR1 SQVTM and CDR2 ANQGSEA. This CDR3 has 13 residues.

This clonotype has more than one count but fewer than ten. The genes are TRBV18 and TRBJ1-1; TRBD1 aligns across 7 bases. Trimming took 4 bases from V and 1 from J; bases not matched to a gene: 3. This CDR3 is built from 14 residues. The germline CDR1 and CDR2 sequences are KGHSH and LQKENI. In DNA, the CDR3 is TGTGCCAGCTCACAAACAGGGGAGAACACTGAAGCTTTCTTT. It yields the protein CASSQTGENTEAFF.

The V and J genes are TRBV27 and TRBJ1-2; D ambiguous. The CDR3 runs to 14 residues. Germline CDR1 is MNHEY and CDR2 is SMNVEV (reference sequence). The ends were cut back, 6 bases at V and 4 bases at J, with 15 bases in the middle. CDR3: CASSGSAALYGYTF. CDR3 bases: TGTGCCAGCAGCGGATCGGCGGCCCTCTATGGCTACACCTTC.

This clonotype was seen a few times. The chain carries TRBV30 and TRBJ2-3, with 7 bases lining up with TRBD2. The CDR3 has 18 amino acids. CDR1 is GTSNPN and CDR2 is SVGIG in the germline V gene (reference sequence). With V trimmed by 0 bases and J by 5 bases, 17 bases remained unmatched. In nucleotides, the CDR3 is TGTGCCTGGAGTGTACAGCTTGGGGACTACGGAGCGGGAGATACGCAGTATTTT. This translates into CAWSVQLGDYGAGDTQYF.

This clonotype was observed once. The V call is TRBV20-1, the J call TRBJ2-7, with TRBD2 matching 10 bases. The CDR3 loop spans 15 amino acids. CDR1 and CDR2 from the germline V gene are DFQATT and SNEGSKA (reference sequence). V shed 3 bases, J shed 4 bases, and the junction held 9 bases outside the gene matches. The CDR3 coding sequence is TGCAGTGCTAGGACCAGCGGGGGGGACCCTTACGAGCAGTACTTC. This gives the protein CSARTSGGDPYEQYF.

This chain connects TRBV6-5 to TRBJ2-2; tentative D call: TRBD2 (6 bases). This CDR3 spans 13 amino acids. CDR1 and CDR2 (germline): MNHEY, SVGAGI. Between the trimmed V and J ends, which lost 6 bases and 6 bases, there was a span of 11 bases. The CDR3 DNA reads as TGTGCCAGCAGCCCCGCGGGGCCCGGGGAGCTGTTTTTT. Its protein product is CASSPAGPGELFF.

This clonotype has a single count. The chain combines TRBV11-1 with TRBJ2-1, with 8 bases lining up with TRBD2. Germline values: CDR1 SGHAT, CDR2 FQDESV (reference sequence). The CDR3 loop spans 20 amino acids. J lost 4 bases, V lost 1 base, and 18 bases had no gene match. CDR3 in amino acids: CASSLGSPRLAGSFYNEQFF. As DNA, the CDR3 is TGTGCCAGCAGCTTAGGCTCCCCACGGCTAGCGGGCTCCTTTTACAATGAGCAGTTCTTC.

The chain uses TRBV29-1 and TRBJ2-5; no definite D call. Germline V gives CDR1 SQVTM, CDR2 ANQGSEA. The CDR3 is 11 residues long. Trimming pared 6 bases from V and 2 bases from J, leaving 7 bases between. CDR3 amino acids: CSVSVQETQYF. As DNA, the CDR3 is TGCAGCGTCAGCGTACAAGAGACCCAGTACTTC.

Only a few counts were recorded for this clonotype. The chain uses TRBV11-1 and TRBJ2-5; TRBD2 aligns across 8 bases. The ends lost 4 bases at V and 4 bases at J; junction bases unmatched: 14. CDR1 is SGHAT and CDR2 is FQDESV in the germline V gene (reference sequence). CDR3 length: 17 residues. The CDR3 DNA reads TGTGCCAGCAGCTCCGGCTGGGAGCGGGGGCTCTCAGAGACCCAGTACTTC. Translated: CASSSGWERGLSETQYF.